The clone carrying this TCR beta chain was seen many times. Its antigen is undetermined. The ends were cut back, 6 bases at V and 3 bases at J, with 18 bases in the middle. The CDR3 runs to 14 residues. Germline CDR1 reads DFQATT; CDR2 reads SNEGSKA (reference sequence). MiXCR, applied by TCRdb to the multiplex PCR reads, yields one record per CDR3 protein. The data show about 300,000 distinct CDR3 sequences, with over 30% seen just once and about 1% held by the top ten. The lymph nodes were axillary draining lymph nodes from breast cancer patients. This entry belongs to a study of breast tumors, draining lymph nodes, adjacent tissues. Overall study findings and caveats: Data only fit, rather than demonstrated, lymph node origin of most tumor T cells. Findings are consistent with lymph node origin and intratumoral expansion of most tumor T cells. Tumors had less TCR diversity than lymph nodes, more than nontumor tissue. Tumor and nontumor repertoires were significantly more similar in luminal-like than in basal-like breast cancer.

This receptor was taken from a female donor with breast cancer. Some clones in this sample may be carry-over from other donors' samples. The V and J genes are TRBV20-1 and TRBJ2-7; D might be TRBD2 (5 bases). Sequenced input: axillary lymph node tissue. CDR3 nucleotide sequence: TGCAGTGCCAAAGAGGTGGGAGAGTTCTACGAGCAGTACTTC. Its protein product is CSAKEVGEFYEQYF.